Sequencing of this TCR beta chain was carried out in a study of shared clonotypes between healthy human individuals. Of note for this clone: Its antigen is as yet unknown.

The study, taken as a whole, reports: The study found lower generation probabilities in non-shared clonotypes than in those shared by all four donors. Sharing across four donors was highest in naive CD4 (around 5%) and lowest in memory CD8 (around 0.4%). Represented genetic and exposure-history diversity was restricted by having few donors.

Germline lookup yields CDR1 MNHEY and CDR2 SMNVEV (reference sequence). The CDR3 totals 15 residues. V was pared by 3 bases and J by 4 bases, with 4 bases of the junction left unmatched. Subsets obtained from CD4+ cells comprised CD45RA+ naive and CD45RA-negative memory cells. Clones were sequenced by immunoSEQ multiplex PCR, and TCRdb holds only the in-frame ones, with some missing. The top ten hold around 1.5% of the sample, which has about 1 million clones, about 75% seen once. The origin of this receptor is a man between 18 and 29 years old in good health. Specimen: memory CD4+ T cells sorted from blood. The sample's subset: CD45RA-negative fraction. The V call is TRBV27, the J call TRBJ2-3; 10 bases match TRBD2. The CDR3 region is CASSFDLAGADTQYF. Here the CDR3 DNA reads TGTGCCAGCAGTTTTGATCTAGCGGGGGCAGATACGCAGTATTTT.